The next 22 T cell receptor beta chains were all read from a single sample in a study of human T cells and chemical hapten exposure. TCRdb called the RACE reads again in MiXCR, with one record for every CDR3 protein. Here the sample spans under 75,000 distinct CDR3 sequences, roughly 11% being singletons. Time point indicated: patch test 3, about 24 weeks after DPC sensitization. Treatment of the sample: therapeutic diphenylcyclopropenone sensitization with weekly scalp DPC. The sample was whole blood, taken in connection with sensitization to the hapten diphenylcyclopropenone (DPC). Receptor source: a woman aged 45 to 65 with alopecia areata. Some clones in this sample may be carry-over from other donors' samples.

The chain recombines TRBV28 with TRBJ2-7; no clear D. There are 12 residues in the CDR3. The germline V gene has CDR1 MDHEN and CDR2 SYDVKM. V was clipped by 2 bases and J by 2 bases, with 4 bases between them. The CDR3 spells CASSLQTYEQYF. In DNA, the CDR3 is TGTGCCAGCAGTTTACAGACCTACGAGCAGTACTTC.

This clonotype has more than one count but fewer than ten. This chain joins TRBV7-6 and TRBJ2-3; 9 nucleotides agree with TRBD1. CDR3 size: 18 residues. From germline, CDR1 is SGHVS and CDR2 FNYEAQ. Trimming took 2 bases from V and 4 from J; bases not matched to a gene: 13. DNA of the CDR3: TGTGCCAGCAGCTTACTTATACAGACAGGGGGTGAAGCAGATACGCAGTATTTT. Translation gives CASSLLIQTGGEADTQYF.

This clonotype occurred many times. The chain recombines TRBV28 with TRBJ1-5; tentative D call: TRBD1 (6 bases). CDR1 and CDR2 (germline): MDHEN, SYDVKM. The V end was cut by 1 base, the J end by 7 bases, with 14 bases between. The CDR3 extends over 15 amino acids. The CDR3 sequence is CASSLLQGGEQPQHF. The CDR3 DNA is TGTGCCAGCAGTTTATTACAGGGAGGGGAACAGCCCCAGCATTTT.

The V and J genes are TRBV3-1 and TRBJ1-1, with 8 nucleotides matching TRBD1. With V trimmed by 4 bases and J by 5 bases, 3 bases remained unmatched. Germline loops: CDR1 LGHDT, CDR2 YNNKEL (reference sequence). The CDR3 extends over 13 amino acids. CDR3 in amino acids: CASSLWTGTEAFF. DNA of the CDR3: TGTGCCAGCAGCCTATGGACAGGGACTGAAGCTTTCTTT.

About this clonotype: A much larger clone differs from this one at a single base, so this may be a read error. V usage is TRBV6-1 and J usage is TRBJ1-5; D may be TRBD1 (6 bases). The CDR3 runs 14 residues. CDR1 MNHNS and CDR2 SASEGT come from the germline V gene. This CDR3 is CAGSQGWGNQPQHF. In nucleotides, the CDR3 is TGTGCCGGCAGCCAGGGGTGGGGCAATCAGCCCCAGCATTTT.

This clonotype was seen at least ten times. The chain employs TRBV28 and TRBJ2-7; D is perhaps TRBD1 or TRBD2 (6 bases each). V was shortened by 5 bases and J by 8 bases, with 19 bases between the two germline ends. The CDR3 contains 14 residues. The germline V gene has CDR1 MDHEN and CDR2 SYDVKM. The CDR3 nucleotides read TGTGCCAGCAGTCTACAATTCCGAGGGGGGAAGCAGTACTTC. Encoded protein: CASSLQFRGGKQYF. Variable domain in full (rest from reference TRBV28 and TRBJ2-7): DVKVTQSSRYLVKRTGEKVFLECVQDMDHENMFWYRQDPGLGLRLIYFSYDVKMKEKGDIPEGYSVSREKKERFSLILESASTNQTSMYLCASSLQFRGGKQYFGPGTRLTVT.

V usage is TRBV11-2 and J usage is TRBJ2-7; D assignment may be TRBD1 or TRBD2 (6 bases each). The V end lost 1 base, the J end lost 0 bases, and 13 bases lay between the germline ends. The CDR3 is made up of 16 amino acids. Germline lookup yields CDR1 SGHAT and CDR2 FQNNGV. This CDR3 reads CASSLGGASLSYEQYF. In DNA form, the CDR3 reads TGTGCCAGCAGCTTAGGGGGGGCGTCCCTCTCCTACGAGCAGTACTTC.

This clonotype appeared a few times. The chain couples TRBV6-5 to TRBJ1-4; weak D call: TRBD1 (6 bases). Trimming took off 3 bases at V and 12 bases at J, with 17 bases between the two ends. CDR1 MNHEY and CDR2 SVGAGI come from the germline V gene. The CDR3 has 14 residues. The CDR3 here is CASSYEPAGEELFF. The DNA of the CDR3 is TGTGCCAGCAGTTATGAACCGGCAGGGGAGGAACTGTTTTTT.

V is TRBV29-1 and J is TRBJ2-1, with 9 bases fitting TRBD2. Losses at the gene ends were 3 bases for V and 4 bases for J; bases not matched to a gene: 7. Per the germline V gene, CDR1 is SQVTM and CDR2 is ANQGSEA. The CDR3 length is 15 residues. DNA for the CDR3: TGCAGCGTTGATGGAGCGGGGGGCAGGTACAATGAGCAGTTCTTC. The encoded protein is CSVDGAGGRYNEQFF.

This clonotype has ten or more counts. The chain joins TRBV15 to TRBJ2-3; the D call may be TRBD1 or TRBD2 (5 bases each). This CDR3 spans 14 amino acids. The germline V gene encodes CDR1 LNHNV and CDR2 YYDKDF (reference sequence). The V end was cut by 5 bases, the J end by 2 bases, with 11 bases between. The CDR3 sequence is CATSGTSLTDTQYF. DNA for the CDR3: TGTGCCACCAGCGGGACCTCCCTCACAGATACGCAGTATTTT.

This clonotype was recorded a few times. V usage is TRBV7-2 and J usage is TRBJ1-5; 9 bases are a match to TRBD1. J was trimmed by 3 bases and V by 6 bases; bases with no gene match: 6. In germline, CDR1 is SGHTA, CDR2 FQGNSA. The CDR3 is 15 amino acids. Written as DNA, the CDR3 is TGTGCCAGCAGGGTGGGACAGGGCCACAATCAGCCCCAGCATTTT. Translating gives CASRVGQGHNQPQHF.

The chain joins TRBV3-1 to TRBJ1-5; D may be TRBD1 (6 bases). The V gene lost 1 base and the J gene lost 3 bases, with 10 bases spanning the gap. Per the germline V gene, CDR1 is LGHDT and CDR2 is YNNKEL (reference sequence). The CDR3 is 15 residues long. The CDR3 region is CASSQGGGNNQPQHF. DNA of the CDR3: TGTGCCAGCAGCCAAGGAGGGGGAAACAATCAGCCCCAGCATTTT.

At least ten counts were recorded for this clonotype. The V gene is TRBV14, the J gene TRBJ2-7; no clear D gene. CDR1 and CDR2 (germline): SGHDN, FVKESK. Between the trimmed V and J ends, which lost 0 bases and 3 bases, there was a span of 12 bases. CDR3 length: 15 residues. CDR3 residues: CASSQDWARSYEQYF. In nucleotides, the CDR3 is TGTGCCAGCAGCCAAGATTGGGCCAGGAGCTACGAGCAGTACTTC.

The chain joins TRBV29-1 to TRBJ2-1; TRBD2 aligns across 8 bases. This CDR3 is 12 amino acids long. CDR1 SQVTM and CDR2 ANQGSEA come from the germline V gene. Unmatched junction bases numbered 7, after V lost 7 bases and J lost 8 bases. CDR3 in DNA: TGCAGCGCGTTAGCGGGAAATTATGAGCAGTTCTTC. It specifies CSALAGNYEQFF.

The CDR3 protein is CASSFTGGESAEAFF. CDR3 sequence (DNA): TGCGCCAGCAGCTTTACAGGGGGCGAGAGTGCTGAAGCTTTCTTT. This sequence joins TRBV5-1 and TRBJ1-1; 9 bases fit TRBD1. There are 15 residues in the CDR3. The germline gives CDR1 SGHRS, CDR2 YFSETQ. The trim removed 2 bases at V and 6 bases at J, leaving 8 bases unmatched. The full variable domain, its missing parts supplied by reference TRBV5-1 and TRBJ1-1, is KAGVTQTPRYLIKTRGQQVTLSCSPISGHRSVSWYQQTPGQGLQFLFEYFSETQRNKGNFPGRFSGRQFSNSRSEMNVSTLELGDSALYLCASSFTGGESAEAFFGQGTRLTVV.

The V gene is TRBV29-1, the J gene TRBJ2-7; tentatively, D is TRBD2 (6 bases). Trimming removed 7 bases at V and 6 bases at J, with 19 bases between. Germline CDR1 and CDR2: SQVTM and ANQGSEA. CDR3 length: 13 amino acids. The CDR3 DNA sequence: TGCAGCGCCTCGCCGGCGGGGATCGCCGAGCAGTACTTC. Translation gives CSASPAGIAEQYF.

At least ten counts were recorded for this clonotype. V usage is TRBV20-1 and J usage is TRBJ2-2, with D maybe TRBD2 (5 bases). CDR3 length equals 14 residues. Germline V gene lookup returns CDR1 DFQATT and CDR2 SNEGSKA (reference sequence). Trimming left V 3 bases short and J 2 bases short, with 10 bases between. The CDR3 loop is CSARVGANTGELFF. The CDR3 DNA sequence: TGCAGTGCTAGGGTGGGAGCAAACACCGGGGAGCTGTTTTTT.

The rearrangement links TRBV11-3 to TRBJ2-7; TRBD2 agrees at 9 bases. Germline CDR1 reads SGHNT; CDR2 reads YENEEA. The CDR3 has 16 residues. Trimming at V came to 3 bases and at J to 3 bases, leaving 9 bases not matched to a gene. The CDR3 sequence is CASSLDPGTSYYEQYF. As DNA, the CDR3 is TGTGCCAGCAGCTTGGACCCCGGGACTAGCTACTACGAGCAGTACTTC. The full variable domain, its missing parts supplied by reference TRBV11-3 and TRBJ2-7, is EAGVVQSPRYKIIEKKQPVAFWCNPISGHNTLYWYLQNLGQGPELLIRYENEEAVDDSQLPKDRFSAERLKGVDSTLKIQPAELGDSAVYLCASSLDPGTSYYEQYFGPGTRLTVT.

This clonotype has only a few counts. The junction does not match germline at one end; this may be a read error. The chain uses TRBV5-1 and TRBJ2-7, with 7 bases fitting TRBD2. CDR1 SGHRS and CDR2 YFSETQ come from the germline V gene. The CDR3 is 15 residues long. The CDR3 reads CASSLTSGISNEQYF. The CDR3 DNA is TGCGCCAGCAGCTTGACGAGCGGGATCTCCAACGAGCAGTACTTC. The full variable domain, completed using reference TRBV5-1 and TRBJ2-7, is KAGVTQTPRYLIKTRGQQVTLSCSPISGHRSVSWYQQTPGQGLQFLFEYFSETQRNKGNFPGRFSGRQFSNSRSEMNVSTLELGDSALYLCASSLTSGISNEQYFGPGTRLTVT.

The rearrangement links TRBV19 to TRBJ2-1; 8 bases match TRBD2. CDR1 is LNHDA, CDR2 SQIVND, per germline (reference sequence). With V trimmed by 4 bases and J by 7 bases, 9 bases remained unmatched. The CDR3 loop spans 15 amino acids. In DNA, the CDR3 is TGTGCCAGTAGTACCCTAGCGGGCGCAAATAATGAGCAGTTCTTC. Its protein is CASSTLAGANNEQFF.

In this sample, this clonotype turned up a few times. CDR3 loop: CASSSPERGPRNSNTEAFF. CDR3 coding DNA: TGTGCCAGCAGCTCGCCGGAGAGGGGCCCGAGGAATTCGAACACTGAAGCTTTCTTT. The chain couples TRBV7-9 to TRBJ1-1, with D possibly matching TRBD1 (5 bases). The CDR3 totals 19 residues. CDR1 and CDR2 from the germline V gene are SEHNR and FQNEAQ (reference sequence). With 4 bases removed from V and 1 base from J, the gap between germline ends came to 25 bases.

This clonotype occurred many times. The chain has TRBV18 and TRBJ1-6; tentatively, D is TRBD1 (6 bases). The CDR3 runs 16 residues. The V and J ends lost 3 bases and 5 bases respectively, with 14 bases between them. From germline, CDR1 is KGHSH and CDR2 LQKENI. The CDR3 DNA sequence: TGTGCCAGCTCACCTACCACAGGGCGGGATAATTCACCCCTCCACTTT. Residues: CASSPTTGRDNSPLHF.